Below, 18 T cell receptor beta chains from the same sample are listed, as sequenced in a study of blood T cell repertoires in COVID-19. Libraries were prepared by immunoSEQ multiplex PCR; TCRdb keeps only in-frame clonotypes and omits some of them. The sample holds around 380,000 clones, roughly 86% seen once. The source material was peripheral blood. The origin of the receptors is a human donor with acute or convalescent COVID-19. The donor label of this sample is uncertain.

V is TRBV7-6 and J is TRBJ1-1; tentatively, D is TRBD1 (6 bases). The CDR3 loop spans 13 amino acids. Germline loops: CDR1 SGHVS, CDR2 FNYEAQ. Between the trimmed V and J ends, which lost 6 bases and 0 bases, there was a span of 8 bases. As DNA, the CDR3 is TGTGCCAGCAGGCAGGGGTTGAACACTGAAGCTTTCTTT. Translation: CASRQGLNTEAFF.

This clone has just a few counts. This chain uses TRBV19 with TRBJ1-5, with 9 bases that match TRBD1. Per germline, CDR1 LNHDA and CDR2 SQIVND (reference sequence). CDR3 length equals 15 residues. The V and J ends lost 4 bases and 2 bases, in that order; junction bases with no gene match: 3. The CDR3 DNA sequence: TGTGCCAGTAGTAGAGACAGGGGGGGCAATCAGCCCCAGCATTTT. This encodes CASSRDRGGNQPQHF.

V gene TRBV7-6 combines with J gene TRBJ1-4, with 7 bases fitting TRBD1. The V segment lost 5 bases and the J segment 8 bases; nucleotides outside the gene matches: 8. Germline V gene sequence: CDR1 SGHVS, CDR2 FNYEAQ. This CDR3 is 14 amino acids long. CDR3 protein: CASSPGTRGEKLFF. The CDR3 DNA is TGTGCCAGCAGCCCCGGGACCAGGGGGGAAAAACTGTTTTTT.

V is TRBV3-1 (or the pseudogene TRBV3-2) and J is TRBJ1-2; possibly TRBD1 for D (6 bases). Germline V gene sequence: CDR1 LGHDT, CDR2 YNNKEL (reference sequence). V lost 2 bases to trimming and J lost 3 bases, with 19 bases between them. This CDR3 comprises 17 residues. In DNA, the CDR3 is TGTGCCAGCAGCCAAACGGGGCGACAGGTCGGCTACTATGGCTACACCTTC. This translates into CASSQTGRQVGYYGYTF.

CDR3 bases: TGTGCCAGCAGCACGAGGGGAGGGGGGGCAACAGATACGCAGTATTTT. As protein: CASSTRGGGATDTQYF. This chain connects TRBV5-4 to TRBJ2-3, with D possibly being TRBD2 (7 bases). The CDR3 length is 16 residues. Germline assignment: CDR1 SGHNT and CDR2 YYREEE (reference sequence). V gave up 4 bases and J gave up 3 bases, with 18 bases separating them.

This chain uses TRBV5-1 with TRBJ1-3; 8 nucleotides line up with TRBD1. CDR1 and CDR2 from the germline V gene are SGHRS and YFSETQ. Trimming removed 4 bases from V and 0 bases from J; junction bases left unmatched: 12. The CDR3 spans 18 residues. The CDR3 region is CASSLWRTGRVSGNTIYF. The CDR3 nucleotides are TGCGCCAGCAGCCTTTGGAGGACAGGGAGGGTCTCTGGAAACACCATATATTTT.

CDR3 coding DNA: TGCGCCAGCACTAGCGGGAGCTCCTACAATGAGCAGTTCTTC. It codes for CASTSGSSYNEQFF. The rearrangement joins TRBV5-1 to TRBJ2-1, with 10 bases identical to TRBD2. The germline V gene has CDR1 SGHRS and CDR2 YFSETQ. This CDR3 has 14 residues. The ends lost 6 bases at V and 0 bases at J; junction bases unmatched: 0.

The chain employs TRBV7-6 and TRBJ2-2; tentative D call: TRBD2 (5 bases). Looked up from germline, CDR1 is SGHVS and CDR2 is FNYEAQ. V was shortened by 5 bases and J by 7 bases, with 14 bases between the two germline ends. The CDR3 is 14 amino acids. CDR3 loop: CASSATPEVGELFF. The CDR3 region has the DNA TGTGCCAGCAGCGCCACTCCGGAGGTCGGGGAGCTGTTTTTT.

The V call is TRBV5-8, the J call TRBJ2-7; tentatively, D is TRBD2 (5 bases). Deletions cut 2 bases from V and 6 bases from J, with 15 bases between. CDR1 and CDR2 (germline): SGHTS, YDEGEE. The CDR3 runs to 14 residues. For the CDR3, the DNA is TGTGCCAGCAGCTTTGGGCAGCTAGCCGGCGAGCAGTACTTC. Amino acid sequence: CASSFGQLAGEQYF.

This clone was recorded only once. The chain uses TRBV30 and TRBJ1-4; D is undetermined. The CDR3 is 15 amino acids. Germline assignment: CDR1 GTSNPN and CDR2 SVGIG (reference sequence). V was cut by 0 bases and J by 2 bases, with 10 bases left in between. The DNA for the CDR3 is TGTGCCTGGAGTGTACGGGTAACCACTAATGAAAAACTGTTTTTT. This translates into CAWSVRVTTNEKLFF.

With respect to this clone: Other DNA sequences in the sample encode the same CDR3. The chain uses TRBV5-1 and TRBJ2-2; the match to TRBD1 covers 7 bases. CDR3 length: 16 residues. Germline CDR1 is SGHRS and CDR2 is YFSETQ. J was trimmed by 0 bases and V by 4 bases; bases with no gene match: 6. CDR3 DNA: TGCGCCAGCAGCCCAGGGGGTACGGCGAACACCGGGGAGCTGTTTTTT. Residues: CASSPGGTANTGELFF.

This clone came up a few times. The CDR3 loop is CASSISSVYNSPLHF. CDR3 nucleotides: TGTGCCAGTAGTATTTCTTCCGTTTATAATTCACCCCTCCACTTT. The chain has TRBV19 and TRBJ1-6; no reliable D call. Germline V gives CDR1 LNHDA, CDR2 SQIVND (reference sequence). Trimming took off 3 bases at V and 4 bases at J, with 10 bases between the two ends. The CDR3 is made up of 15 amino acids.

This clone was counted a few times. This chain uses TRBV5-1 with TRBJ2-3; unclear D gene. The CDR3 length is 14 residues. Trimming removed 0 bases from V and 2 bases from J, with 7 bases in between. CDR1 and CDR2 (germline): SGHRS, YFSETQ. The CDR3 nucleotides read TGCGCCAGCAGCTTGGGGGCCTACACAGATACGCAGTATTTT. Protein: CASSLGAYTDTQYF. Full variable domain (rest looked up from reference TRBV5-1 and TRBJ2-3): KAGVTQTPRYLIKTRGQQVTLSCSPISGHRSVSWYQQTPGQGLQFLFEYFSETQRNKGNFPGRFSGRQFSNSRSEMNVSTLELGDSALYLCASSLGAYTDTQYFGPGTRLTVL.

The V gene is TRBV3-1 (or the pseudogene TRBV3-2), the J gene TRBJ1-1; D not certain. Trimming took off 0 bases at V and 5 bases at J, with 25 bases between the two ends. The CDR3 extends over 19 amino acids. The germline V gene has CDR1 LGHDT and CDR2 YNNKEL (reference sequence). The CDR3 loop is CASSQDPGFVILRGTEAFF. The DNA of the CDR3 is TGTGCCAGCAGCCAAGATCCCGGATTCGTTATACTCCGGGGAACTGAAGCTTTCTTT.

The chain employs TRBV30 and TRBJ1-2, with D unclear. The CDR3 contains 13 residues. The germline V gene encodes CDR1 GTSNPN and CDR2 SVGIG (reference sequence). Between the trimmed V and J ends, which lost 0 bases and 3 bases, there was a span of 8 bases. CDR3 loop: CAWSVGAYYGYTF. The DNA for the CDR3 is TGTGCCTGGAGTGTAGGAGCGTACTATGGCTACACCTTC.

Here the CDR3 DNA reads TGTGCCAGTCGTCCCGGGACAGGGGGCCGGGGCTACACCTTC. This encodes CASRPGTGGRGYTF. The rearrangement uses TRBV21-1 and TRBJ1-2; the DNA was not used to check the table's D call, TRBD1. TRBV21-1 is described as a pseudogene. The CDR3 loop spans 14 amino acids.

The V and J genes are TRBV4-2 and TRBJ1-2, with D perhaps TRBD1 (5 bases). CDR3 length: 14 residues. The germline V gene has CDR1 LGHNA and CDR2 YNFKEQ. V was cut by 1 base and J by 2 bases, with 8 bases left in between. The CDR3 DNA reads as TGTGCCAGCAGCCAAGGACAGCAGAACTATGGCTACACCTTC. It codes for CASSQGQQNYGYTF.

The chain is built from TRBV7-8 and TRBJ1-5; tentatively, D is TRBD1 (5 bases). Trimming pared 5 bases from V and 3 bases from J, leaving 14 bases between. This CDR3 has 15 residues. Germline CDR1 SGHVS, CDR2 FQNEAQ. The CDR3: CASSPSRQLNQPQHF. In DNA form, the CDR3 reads TGTGCCAGCAGCCCATCTCGACAGCTCAATCAGCCCCAGCATTTT.